Below are 31 T cell receptor beta chains sequenced from a single sample in a study of beta chain features in type 1 diabetes. Study-level points and caveats: In every one of the four CD4+ subsets, TCRB CDR3s were moderately but significantly shorter in Type 1 diabetes patients.

Expressed TCRB transcripts were sequenced because the entire RNA isolate underwent reverse transcription. Data came from immunoSEQ multiplex PCR; TCRdb stores just in-frame clones and leaves some out. The table lists approximately 170,000 clones, 7% to 9% of them singletons. No cognate antigen is known for these TCRs. Input material: central memory CD4+ T cells from blood. The receptors were sampled from a young man with type 1 diabetes.

The rearrangement uses TRBV5-1 and TRBJ2-3, with D possibly matching TRBD1 (6 bases). Germline CDR1 and CDR2: SGHRS and YFSETQ. This CDR3 contains 14 residues. V lost 3 bases to trimming and J lost 4 bases, with 12 bases between them. The CDR3 region is CASSWDNGADTQYF. CDR3 in DNA: TGCGCCAGCAGCTGGGACAACGGCGCAGATACGCAGTATTTT.

A few counts support this clone. This chain joins TRBV29-1 and TRBJ1-1; 9 positions match TRBD1. The CDR3 runs 13 residues. In germline, CDR1 is SQVTM, CDR2 ANQGSEA. Unmatched junction bases numbered 5, after V lost 5 bases and J lost 4 bases. CDR3 sequence reads: CSVRDRVPTEAFF. Here the CDR3 DNA reads TGCAGCGTTCGGGACAGGGTACCCACTGAAGCTTTCTTT.

V and J are TRBV28 and TRBJ2-7; 7 bases fit TRBD2. The length of the CDR3 is 13 residues. V lost 8 bases to trimming and J lost 5 bases; unmatched junction nucleotides: 9. The germline V gene has CDR1 MDHEN and CDR2 SYDVKM. The CDR3 sequence: CASGPGGLNEQYF. CDR3 sequence (DNA): TGTGCCAGCGGCCCGGGGGGTTTGAACGAGCAGTACTTC.

This clone was counted only a few times. The DNA for the CDR3 is TGCGCCAGCAGCTTGGGGGACAGGACCTATGGCTACACCTTC. Protein: CASSLGDRTYGYTF. This chain connects TRBV5-1 to TRBJ1-2, with TRBD1 identical over 8 bases. Per the germline V gene, CDR1 is SGHRS and CDR2 is YFSETQ. With 0 bases clipped from V and 4 bases from J, the junction kept 2 bases outside the gene matches. This CDR3 comprises 14 residues.

In its sample, this clone was seen a few times. The chain carries TRBV7-8 and TRBJ2-5; TRBD1 is a possible D gene (5 bases). V was pared by 8 bases and J by 1 base, with 17 bases between. CDR1 is SGHVS and CDR2 is FQNEAQ in the germline V gene. The CDR3 runs to 15 residues. The CDR3 DNA is TGTGCCAGCGCGGCCCTAAAAGGGGCCCAAGAGACCCAGTACTTC. As protein: CASAALKGAQETQYF.

There are a few counts of this clone. The rearrangement uses TRBV6-1 and TRBJ2-5; D gene unclear. Germline CDR1 is MNHNS and CDR2 is SASEGT. This CDR3 has 13 amino acids. V lost 7 bases to trimming and J lost 1 base, with 10 bases between them. CDR3 amino acids: CASKLAVQETQYF. In DNA, the CDR3 is TGTGCCAGCAAACTCGCGGTCCAAGAGACCCAGTACTTC.

The gene calls are TRBV2 and TRBJ2-3; TRBD1 matches 10 bases. The J segment lost 4 bases and the V segment lost 11 bases, leaving 9 bases of the junction unmatched. Germline V CDR1 and CDR2: SNHLY, FYNNEI. The CDR3 loop spans 14 amino acids. Here the CDR3 reads CAGRDRGLADTQYF. Here the CDR3 DNA reads TGTGCCGGGAGAGACAGGGGGCTCGCAGATACGCAGTATTTT.

This clone has more than one count but fewer than ten. The chain carries TRBV10-3 and TRBJ2-6; 9 nucleotides line up with TRBD1. The CDR3 has 18 amino acids. Looked up from germline, CDR1 is ENHRY and CDR2 is SYGVKD. Unmatched junction bases numbered 6, after V lost 0 bases and J lost 3 bases. In DNA, the CDR3 is TGTGCCATCAGTGAGTCGGGACAGGGTGTTGTTGGGGCCAACGTCCTGACTTTC. Translating it yields CAISESGQGVVGANVLTF.

In its sample, this clone was seen a few times. The rearrangement uses TRBV10-3 and TRBJ2-3; TRBD2 matches 8 bases. Germline CDR1 ENHRY, CDR2 SYGVKD. The CDR3 contains 17 residues. Germline trimming cut 6 bases from V and 6 bases from J; bases unmatched to any gene: 17. The CDR3 spells CAIRDRQDRLALDTQYF. The CDR3 nucleotides are TGTGCCATCAGGGATCGACAGGACCGACTAGCGCTTGATACGCAGTATTTT.

The chain is built from TRBV6-6 and TRBJ2-7; TRBD1 matches 7 bases. This CDR3 comprises 15 residues. Looked up from germline, CDR1 is MNHNY and CDR2 is SVGAGI (reference sequence). The V and J ends lost 6 bases and 0 bases, in that order; junction bases with no gene match: 8. The CDR3 sequence is CASSPAGGPSYEQYF. CDR3 bases: TGTGCCAGCAGCCCGGCAGGGGGTCCCTCCTACGAGCAGTACTTC.

At least ten counts were recorded for this clone. The gene calls are TRBV29-1 and TRBJ2-2, with 7 positions matching TRBD1. Germline CDR1 is SQVTM and CDR2 is ANQGSEA. The trim removed 7 bases at V and 5 bases at J, leaving 7 bases unmatched. The CDR3 spans 13 residues. CDR3 region: CSATQGFTGELFF. The CDR3 bases are TGCAGCGCAACACAGGGGTTTACCGGGGAGCTGTTTTTT.

Points on this clone: Other DNA sequences in the same sample also yield this CDR3. J is TRBJ2-3 and V is TRBV18, with 8 nucleotides matching TRBD2. Germline trimming cut 2 bases from V and 4 bases from J; bases unmatched to any gene: 5. Germline V lookup: CDR1 KGHSH, CDR2 LQKENI. The CDR3 extends over 15 amino acids. CDR3 DNA: TGTGCCAGCTCACCATCCGCGGGGGGAGCAGATACGCAGTATTTT. Amino acids: CASSPSAGGADTQYF.

J is TRBJ1-2 and V is TRBV19; the match to TRBD1 covers 7 bases. CDR1 is LNHDA, CDR2 SQIVND, per germline (reference sequence). The CDR3 consists of 14 residues. The V segment lost 6 bases and the J segment 6 bases; nucleotides outside the gene matches: 10. For the CDR3, the DNA is TGTGCCAGTAGAGAGACAGGGCTCGGGGATGGCTACACCTTC. Its protein is CASRETGLGDGYTF.

This clone was detected only a few times. With a much larger clone just one base away, this may be a read error. J is TRBJ2-5 and V is TRBV7-2; D remains ambiguous. CDR1 and CDR2 from the germline V gene are SGHTA and FQGNSA. Between the trimmed V and J ends, which lost 5 bases and 5 bases, there was a span of 6 bases. The CDR3 totals 11 residues. The CDR3 DNA follows: TGTGCCAGCAGCCACGGGGAGACCCAGTACTTC. Translating it yields CASSHGETQYF.

This clone was seen ten or more times. CDR3 sequence (DNA): TGTGCCAGCAGTTTAAACCGGAATGAGCAGTTCTTC. Its translation: CASSLNRNEQFF. V gene TRBV28 combines with J gene TRBJ2-1; D is unclear. Trimming removed 2 bases from V and 7 bases from J, with 6 bases in between. Germline V gives CDR1 MDHEN, CDR2 SYDVKM. The CDR3 spans 12 residues.

The V call is TRBV7-9, the J call TRBJ2-1; 10 bases match TRBD2. The CDR3 extends over 17 amino acids. Germline values: CDR1 SEHNR, CDR2 FQNEAQ (reference sequence). V gave up 5 bases and J gave up 8 bases; unmatched junction bases: 15. The CDR3 DNA reads TGTGCCAGCAGCCCCCCTGGTTTAGCGGGGGGTACAGATGAGCAGTTCTTC. As protein: CASSPPGLAGGTDEQFF.

This clone has just a few counts. The chain joins TRBV29-1 to TRBJ1-2, with D possibly TRBD1 on 5 matching bases. Germline V gives CDR1 SQVTM, CDR2 ANQGSEA. There are 12 residues in the CDR3. V dropped 4 bases and J dropped 3 bases, with 9 bases sitting between them. CDR3 DNA: TGCAGCGTTGTCGCAGGGTACTATGGCTACACCTTC. Translated, it gives CSVVAGYYGYTF.

This clone was counted a few times. V is TRBV28 and J is TRBJ1-5, with 7 bases that match TRBD1. V lost 3 bases and J lost 7; bases outside the gene matches: 3. Germline CDR1 MDHEN, CDR2 SYDVKM. The CDR3 runs to 13 residues. In DNA form, the CDR3 reads TGTGCCAGCAGTTTCCGAGGGGGCCAGCCCCAGCATTTT. It encodes CASSFRGGQPQHF.

The rearrangement uses TRBV7-7 and TRBJ2-5; no reliable D call. Germline CDR1 is SSHAT and CDR2 is FNYEAQ (reference sequence). V shed 1 base and J shed 1 base, with 7 bases lying between them. The CDR3 has 14 residues. The CDR3 protein is CASSLGWSQETQYF. CDR3 coding DNA: TGTGCCAGCAGCTTAGGATGGAGCCAAGAGACCCAGTACTTC.

This clone was seen a handful of times. The chain uses TRBV6-6 and TRBJ2-6, with no clear D. The CDR3 length is 14 residues. Germline assignment: CDR1 MNHNY and CDR2 SVGAGI (reference sequence). The germline V and J ends were trimmed by 10 bases and 0 bases, with 10 bases remaining between them. The CDR3 spells CATRGSSGANVLTF. In nucleotides, the CDR3 is TGTGCCACCCGAGGTAGCTCTGGGGCCAACGTCCTGACTTTC.

In the case of this clone: The same CDR3 is also encoded by other DNA sequences in this sample. This chain uses TRBV11-3 with TRBJ1-1; D is unresolved. The CDR3 length is 13 residues. V lost 1 base and J lost 1, with 4 bases in between. CDR1 and CDR2 (germline): SGHNT, YENEEA. CDR3 in DNA: TGTGCCAGCAGCTTAGCAGAGAACACTGAAGCTTTCTTT. Its protein product is CASSLAENTEAFF.

CDR3 sequence (DNA): TGTGCCAGCAGCCAAGATTGGACTAGCGGGAGGTACGAGCAGTACTTC. Its protein is CASSQDWTSGRYEQYF. The V gene is TRBV4-2, the J gene TRBJ2-7, with TRBD2 identical over 14 bases. This CDR3 region has 16 residues. The trim removed 0 bases at V and 4 bases at J, leaving 2 bases unmatched. CDR1 LGHNA and CDR2 YNFKEQ come from the germline V gene.

This chain joins TRBV27 and TRBJ2-3; D unresolved. The CDR3 is made up of 16 amino acids. V was pared by 2 bases and J by 2 bases, with 14 bases between. Germline CDR1 is MNHEY and CDR2 is SMNVEV (reference sequence). DNA for the CDR3: TGTGCCAGCAGTTTACAGTCCACAAGAAACACAGATACGCAGTATTTT. It translates to CASSLQSTRNTDTQYF.

This rearrangement joins TRBV30 to TRBJ1-5; 9 bases map to TRBD1. In germline, CDR1 is GTSNPN, CDR2 SVGIG (reference sequence). The CDR3 has 14 residues. The V gene end was trimmed by 8 bases and the J gene end by 0 bases; junction bases not matched to a gene: 5. The CDR3 is CAVGTGNSNQPQHF. The DNA of the CDR3 is TGTGCCGTCGGGACAGGGAATAGCAATCAGCCCCAGCATTTT.

The CDR3 reads CASSPQTSGGAVEQFF. The CDR3 DNA reads as TGTGCCAGCAGCCCCCAGACTAGCGGGGGGGCCGTTGAGCAGTTCTTC. The V gene is TRBV7-2, the J gene TRBJ2-1; 14 bases are a match to TRBD2. The CDR3 runs 16 residues. Trimming took 5 bases from V and 9 from J; bases not matched to a gene: 9. Germline V gene lookup returns CDR1 SGHTA and CDR2 FQGNSA.

The genes are TRBV28 and TRBJ2-5; D uncertain. V lost 1 base, J lost 5 bases, and 8 bases lay in between. The CDR3 totals 13 residues. Per the germline V gene, CDR1 is MDHEN and CDR2 is SYDVKM. The CDR3 bases are TGTGCCAGCAGTTTATTAACAGTCGAGACCCAGTACTTC. Translating gives CASSLLTVETQYF.

The table lists this clone with a few counts. The chain joins TRBV10-3 to TRBJ1-2; TRBD1 agrees at 7 bases. The CDR3 totals 13 residues. The germline V gene encodes CDR1 ENHRY and CDR2 SYGVKD. The V gene end was trimmed by 7 bases and the J gene end by 6 bases; junction bases not matched to a gene: 8. The CDR3 here is CAIIGTEQDGYTF. The DNA of the CDR3 is TGTGCCATCATTGGGACAGAGCAGGATGGCTACACCTTC.

This clone has more than one count but fewer than ten. V is TRBV9 and J is TRBJ2-5, with D hard to call. Per germline, CDR1 SGDLS and CDR2 YYNGEE. The V end was cut by 0 bases, the J end by 2 bases, with 8 bases between. The CDR3 totals 14 residues. The CDR3, as DNA: TGTGCCAGCAGCGTAGGACCAGGTCAAGAGACCCAGTACTTC. Protein product: CASSVGPGQETQYF.

This clone has a handful of counts. The rearrangement joins TRBV5-6 to TRBJ2-3; the match to TRBD1 covers 10 bases. The germline gives CDR1 SGHDT, CDR2 YYEEEE. Trimming took 4 bases from V and 6 from J; bases not matched to a gene: 5. The CDR3 sequence is 14 residues long. The CDR3 sequence is CASSGRTGGDTQYF. As DNA, the CDR3 is TGTGCCAGCAGCGGGAGGACAGGGGGTGATACGCAGTATTTT.

The V gene is TRBV19, the J gene TRBJ2-7, with TRBD2 matching 7 bases. The CDR3 is 12 amino acids. V was pared by 8 bases and J by 4 bases, with 5 bases of the junction left unmatched. Germline loops: CDR1 LNHDA, CDR2 SQIVND (reference sequence). Here the CDR3 reads CASGGGQYEQYF. CDR3 DNA sequence: TGTGCCAGTGGCGGGGGTCAGTACGAGCAGTACTTC.

This chain joins TRBV28 and TRBJ2-7; TRBD1 agrees at 8 bases. The ends lost 5 bases at V and 2 bases at J; junction bases unmatched: 8. CDR1 is MDHEN and CDR2 is SYDVKM in the germline V gene. This CDR3 has 15 residues. Here the CDR3 reads CASSQSSTGAYEQYF. In DNA form, the CDR3 reads TGTGCCAGCAGTCAATCGTCGACAGGGGCCTACGAGCAGTACTTC.